This TCR beta chain came from a study of cytomegalovirus exposure and HLA in healthy donors. Study-wide results and caveats: Prior analysis indicated that the majority of TCR beta V segments exhibited productivity approximately 87% or approximately 30% of the time. A highly shared variant cluster was judged a likely technical artifact.

CDR3 length equals 13 residues. Trimming took 4 bases from V and 3 from J, leaving 9 bases between them. Per the germline V gene, CDR1 is SQVTM and CDR2 is ANQGSEA. 13 Jbeta primers and 60 Vbeta primers were used for the PCR. Only in-frame clones appear in the TCRdb table, and some are missing; sequencing was by immunoSEQ multiplex PCR. Here the sample spans 150,000 to 200,000 clones, about 87% being singletons. Those who donated were healthy bone marrow donors. Details on this clone: Its matching antigen is unknown.

Sequencing was performed on PBMCs. The TCR comes from a woman younger than 30 in good health and CMV-seronegative. The rearrangement uses TRBV29-1 and TRBJ2-2, with D possibly TRBD1 on 6 matching bases. The CDR3, as DNA: TGCAGCGTTGGCAGGGGAGACACCGGGGAGCTGTTTTTT. Its protein is CSVGRGDTGELFF.